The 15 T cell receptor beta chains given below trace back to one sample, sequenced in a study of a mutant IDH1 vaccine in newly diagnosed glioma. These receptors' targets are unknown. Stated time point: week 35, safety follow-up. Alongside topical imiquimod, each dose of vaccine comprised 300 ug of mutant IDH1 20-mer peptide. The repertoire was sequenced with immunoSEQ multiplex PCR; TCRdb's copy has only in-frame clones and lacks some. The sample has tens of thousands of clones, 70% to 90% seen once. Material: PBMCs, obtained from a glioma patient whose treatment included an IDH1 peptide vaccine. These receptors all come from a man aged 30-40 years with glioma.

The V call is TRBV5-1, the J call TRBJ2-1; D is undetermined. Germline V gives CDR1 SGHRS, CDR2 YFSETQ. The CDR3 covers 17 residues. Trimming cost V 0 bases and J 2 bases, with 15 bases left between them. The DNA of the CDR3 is TGCGCCAGCAGCTTGGCGGGCCTTAGCAACCCCTACAATGAGCAGTTCTTC. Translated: CASSLAGLSNPYNEQFF.

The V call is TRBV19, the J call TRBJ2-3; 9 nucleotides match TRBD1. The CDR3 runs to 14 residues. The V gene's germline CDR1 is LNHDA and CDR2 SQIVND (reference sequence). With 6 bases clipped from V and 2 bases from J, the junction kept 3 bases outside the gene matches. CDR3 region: CASRWDRATDTQYF. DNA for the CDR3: TGTGCCAGTAGGTGGGACAGGGCCACAGATACGCAGTATTTT.

CDR3 nucleotide sequence: TGTGCCAGCAGTGAGAAGGCGGGTGTTATTTTAGCTTTCTTT. Translation gives CASSEKAGVILAFF. V and J are TRBV6-1 and TRBJ1-1; D is uncertain. With 3 bases removed from V and 10 bases from J, the gap between germline ends came to 18 bases. The V gene's germline CDR1 is MNHNS and CDR2 SASEGT. The CDR3 runs to 14 residues.

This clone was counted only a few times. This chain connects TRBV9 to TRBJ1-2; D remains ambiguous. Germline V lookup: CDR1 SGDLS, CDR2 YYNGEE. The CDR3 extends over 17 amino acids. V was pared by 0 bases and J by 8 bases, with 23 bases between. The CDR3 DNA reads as TGTGCCAGCAGCGTAGGGGGATTACGCTCATCTGCTTTGGGCTACACCTTC. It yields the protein CASSVGGLRSSALGYTF.

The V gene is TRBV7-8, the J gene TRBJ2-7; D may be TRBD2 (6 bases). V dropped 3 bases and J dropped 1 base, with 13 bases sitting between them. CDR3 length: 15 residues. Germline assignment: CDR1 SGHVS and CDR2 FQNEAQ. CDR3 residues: CASSFKRVPSYEQYF. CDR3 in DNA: TGTGCCAGCAGCTTCAAGCGGGTCCCTTCCTACGAGCAGTACTTC.

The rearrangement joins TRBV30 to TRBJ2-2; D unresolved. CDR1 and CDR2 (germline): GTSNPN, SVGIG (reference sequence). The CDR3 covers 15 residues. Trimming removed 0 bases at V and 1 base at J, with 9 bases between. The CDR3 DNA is TGTGCCTGGAGTGTACGGGTAGGGAACACCGGGGAGCTGTTTTTT. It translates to CAWSVRVGNTGELFF. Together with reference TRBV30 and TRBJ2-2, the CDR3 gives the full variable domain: SQTIHQWPATLVQPVGSPLSLECTVEGTSNPNLYWYRQAAGRGLQLLFYSVGIGQISSEVPQNLSASRPQDRQFILSSKKLLLSDSGFYLCAWSVRVGNTGELFFGEGSRLTVL.

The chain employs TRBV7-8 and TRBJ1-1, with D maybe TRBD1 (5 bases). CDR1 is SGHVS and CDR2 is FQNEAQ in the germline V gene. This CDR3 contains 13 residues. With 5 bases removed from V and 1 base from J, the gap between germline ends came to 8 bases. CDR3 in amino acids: CASSLDRNTEAFF. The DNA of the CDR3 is TGTGCCAGCAGCCTAGACAGGAACACTGAAGCTTTCTTT.

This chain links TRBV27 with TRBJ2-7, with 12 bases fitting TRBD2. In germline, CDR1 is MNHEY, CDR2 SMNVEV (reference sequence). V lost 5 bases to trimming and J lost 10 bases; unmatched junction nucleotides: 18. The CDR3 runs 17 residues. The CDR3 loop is CASSAKGLAGNRWQQYF. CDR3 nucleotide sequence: TGTGCCAGCAGTGCAAAAGGACTAGCGGGAAATCGATGGCAACAGTACTTC.

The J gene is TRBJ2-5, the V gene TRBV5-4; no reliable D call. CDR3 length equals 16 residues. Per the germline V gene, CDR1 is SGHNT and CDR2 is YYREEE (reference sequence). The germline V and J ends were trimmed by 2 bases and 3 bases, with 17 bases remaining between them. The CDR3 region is CASSLPAPGRKETQYF. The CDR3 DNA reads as TGTGCCAGCAGCTTACCCGCCCCTGGCCGTAAAGAGACCCAGTACTTC. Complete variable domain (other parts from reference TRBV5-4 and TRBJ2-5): ETGVTQSPTHLIKTRGQQVTLRCSSQSGHNTVSWYQQALGQGPQFIFQYYREEENGRGNFPPRFSGLQFPNYSSELNVNALELDDSALYLCASSLPAPGRKETQYFGPGTRLLVL.

The CDR3 loop reads CASSLGGNGNQPQHF. The DNA of the CDR3 is TGTGCCAGCAGTCTCGGGGGGAACGGCAATCAGCCCCAGCATTTT. V usage is TRBV7-2 and J usage is TRBJ1-5; TRBD1 might be the D (5 bases). V lost 6 bases to trimming and J lost 2 bases, with 14 bases between them. CDR3 length: 15 residues. The germline CDR1 and CDR2 sequences are SGHTA and FQGNSA.

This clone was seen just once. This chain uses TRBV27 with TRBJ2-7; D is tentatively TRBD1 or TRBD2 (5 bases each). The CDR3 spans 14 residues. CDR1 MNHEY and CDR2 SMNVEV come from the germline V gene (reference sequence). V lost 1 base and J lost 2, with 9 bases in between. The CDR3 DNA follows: TGTGCCAGCAGTTTATTCGGGGCCACCTACGAGCAGTACTTC. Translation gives CASSLFGATYEQYF.

CDR3 bases: TGCGCCAGCAGCCAAGGACAGTCTAGCGGAGAGCAGTTCTTC. Translation gives CASSQGQSSGEQFF. The chain uses TRBV5-1 and TRBJ2-1; D is perhaps TRBD2 (7 bases). The CDR3 runs to 14 residues. V gave up 4 bases and J gave up 10 bases, with 18 bases separating them. Germline CDR1 is SGHRS and CDR2 is YFSETQ.

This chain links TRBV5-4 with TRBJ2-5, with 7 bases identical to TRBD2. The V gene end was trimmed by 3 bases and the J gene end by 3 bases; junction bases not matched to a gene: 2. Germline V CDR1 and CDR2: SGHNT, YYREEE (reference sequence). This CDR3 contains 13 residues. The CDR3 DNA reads TGTGCCAGCAGCTCTACTAGCGAAGAGACCCAGTACTTC. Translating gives CASSSTSEETQYF.

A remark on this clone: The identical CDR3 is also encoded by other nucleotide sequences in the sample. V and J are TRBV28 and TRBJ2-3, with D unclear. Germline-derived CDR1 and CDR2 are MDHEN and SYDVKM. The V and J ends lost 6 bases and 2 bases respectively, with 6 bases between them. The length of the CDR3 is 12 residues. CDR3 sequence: CASSTSTDTQYF. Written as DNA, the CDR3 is TGTGCCAGCAGCACCTCCACAGATACGCAGTATTTT.

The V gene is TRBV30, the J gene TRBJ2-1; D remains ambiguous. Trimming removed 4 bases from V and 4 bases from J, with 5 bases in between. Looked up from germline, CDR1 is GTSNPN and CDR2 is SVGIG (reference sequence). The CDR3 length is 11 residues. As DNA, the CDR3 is TGTGCCTGGATAGGATACAATGAGCAGTTCTTC. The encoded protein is CAWIGYNEQFF.